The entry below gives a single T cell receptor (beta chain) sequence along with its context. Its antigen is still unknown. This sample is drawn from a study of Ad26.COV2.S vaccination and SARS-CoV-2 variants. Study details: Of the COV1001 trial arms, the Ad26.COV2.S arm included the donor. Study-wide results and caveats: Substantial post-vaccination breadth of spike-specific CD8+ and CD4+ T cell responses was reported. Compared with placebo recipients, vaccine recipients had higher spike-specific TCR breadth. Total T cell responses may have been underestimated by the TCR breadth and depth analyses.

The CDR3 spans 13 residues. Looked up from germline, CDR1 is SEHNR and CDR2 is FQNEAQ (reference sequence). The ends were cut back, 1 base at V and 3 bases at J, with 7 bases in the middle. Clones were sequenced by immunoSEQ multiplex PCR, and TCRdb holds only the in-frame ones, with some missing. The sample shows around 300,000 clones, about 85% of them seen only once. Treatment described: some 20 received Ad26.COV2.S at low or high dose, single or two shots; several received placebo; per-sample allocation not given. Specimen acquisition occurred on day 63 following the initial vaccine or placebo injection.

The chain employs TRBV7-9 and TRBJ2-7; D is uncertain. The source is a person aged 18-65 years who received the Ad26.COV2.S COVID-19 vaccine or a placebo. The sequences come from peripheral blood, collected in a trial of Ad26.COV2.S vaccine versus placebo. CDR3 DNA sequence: TGTGCCAGCAGCTTAGTGGGTAACTACGAGCAGTACTTC. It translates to CASSLVGNYEQYF.